The text below deals with one T cell receptor beta chain. This entry belongs to a study of blood T cells in healthy people across ages. Next came a second PCR, run for about 6 to 12 cycles, which used a sample-barcoded 5' primer along with a J-beta primer mix. Each CDR3 protein gets one entry after TCRdb re-called the 5' RACE reads with MiXCR. Of more than 700,000 distinct CDR3 sequences detected, about 47% appear once; the ten largest clones hold 18%. The CDR3 covers 18 residues. Germline assignment: CDR1 MNHNS and CDR2 SASEGT. V gave up 6 bases and J gave up 7 bases; unmatched junction bases: 19. The sample comprised blood. The rearrangement joins TRBV6-1 to TRBJ2-3, with 10 bases that match TRBD2. This TCR was recovered from an elderly man in good health. The CDR3 DNA reads as TGTGCCAGCAGGAGGACTAGCGGAGGTGGGACCGGCAGGAATACGCAGTATTTT. As protein: CASRRTSGGGTGRNTQYF.